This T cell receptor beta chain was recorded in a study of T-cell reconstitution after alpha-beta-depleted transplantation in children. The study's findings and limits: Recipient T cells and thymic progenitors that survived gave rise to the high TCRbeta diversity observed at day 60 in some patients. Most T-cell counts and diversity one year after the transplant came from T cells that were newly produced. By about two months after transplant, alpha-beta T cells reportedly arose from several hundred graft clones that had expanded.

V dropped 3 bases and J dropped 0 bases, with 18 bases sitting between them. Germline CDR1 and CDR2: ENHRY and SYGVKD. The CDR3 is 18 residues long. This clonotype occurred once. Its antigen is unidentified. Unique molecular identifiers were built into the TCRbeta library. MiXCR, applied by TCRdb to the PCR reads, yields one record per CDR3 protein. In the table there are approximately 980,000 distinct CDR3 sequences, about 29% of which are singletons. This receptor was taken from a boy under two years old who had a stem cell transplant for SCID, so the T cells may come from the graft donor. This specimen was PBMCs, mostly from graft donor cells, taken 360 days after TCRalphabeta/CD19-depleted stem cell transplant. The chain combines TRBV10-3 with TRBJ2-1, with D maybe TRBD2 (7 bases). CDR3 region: CAISDRFPGGASYNEQFF. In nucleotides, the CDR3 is TGTGCCATCAGTGACCGGTTTCCGGGGGGCGCCTCCTACAATGAGCAGTTCTTC.